This T cell receptor beta chain was sequenced during a study of T cell repertoires in cytomegalovirus infection. Study information: It can be stated that public TCR beta signatures indicated CMV infection as well as a matching HLA type. Study results and limitations: Frequencies of public TCR beta families were cumulated, and this identified carriers of CMV plus the relevant HLA.

This clonotype showed up many times. Its cognate antigen is unknown. TCRdb reprocessed the reads via MiXCR and lists one record per CDR3 protein. This sample yields about 310,000 distinct CDR3 sequences, of which about a sixth are seen a single time; about 12% belongs to the top ten. CDR3 length: 16 amino acids. The J segment lost 5 bases and the V segment lost 4 bases, leaving 2 bases of the junction unmatched. Germline lookup yields CDR1 ENHRY and CDR2 SYGVKD. The gene calls are TRBV10-3 and TRBJ2-1, with 16 bases that match TRBD2. The sequenced sample was PBMCs. The sequence was obtained from a human donor in good health (CMV status not recorded). Some clones in this sample may be carry-over from other donors' samples. The CDR3 loop is CAISAGTSGGDNEQFF. The CDR3 DNA reads as TGTGCCATCAGTGCTGGGACTAGCGGGGGGGACAATGAGCAGTTCTTC.